Sequencing of this T cell receptor beta chain was carried out in a study of T cell clonotyping in hematopoietic cell transplantation (dated by TCRdb to the early 2020s). In terms of the full investigation: Recipient samples taken before transplant were obtained following cytoreduction. The study collected 130 to 150 blood samples from approximately 35 consecutive transplant recipients and their related donors. Patients were recruited between 2015 and 2017 and followed until late 2020 or death.

This specimen's time point label, per the study, means: recipient sample about 28 days before transplant, after cytoreduction. Blood from recipients was drawn about 28 days before transplant and again at days 30, 100 and 180 after transplant. Nuclei Lysis Solution was used to extract genomic DNA from fresh or cryopreserved unfractionated peripheral blood mononuclear cells. On this clone: Its antigen is still unknown. No per-base quality is available; no much larger clone lies one base away.

The immunoSEQ assay, a bias-controlled multiplex PCR with V- and J-specific primers, was used to amplify TCR beta CDR3 regions from genomic DNA. In a second PCR step, the CDR3 amplicons were tagged with a proprietary barcode plus Illumina adapter sequences. CDR3 libraries were sequenced on an Illumina MiSeq instrument. On the study's bioinformatics: Export and quality control were handled in immunoSEQ Analyzer 3.0, while downstream analyses relied on R Bioconductor and Immunarch. Only productive rearrangements within the normalized downsampled data set were used in the calculation of repertoire metrics. Pathologically expanded clonotypes were defined as those larger than 5 templates in the normalized cohort. The Inverse Simpson Index was used to measure repertoire diversity. To capture all clonotypes, the CMV-specificity analyses were run on the non-normalized data set. TCRdb provides this immuneACCESS table in a form limited to in-frame rearrangements. Some clones are lacking; in checked studies, under half of them reflect an unresolved V gene, and why the rest are absent is not known. V, J and clone size are those of that table, while D and trimming were read from the DNA. For this sample there are approximately 19,000 clones; about 84% appear just once. Under 9.5% of the sample is taken by the ten largest.

Including cysteine and phenylalanine, the CDR3 has 13 amino acids. The kept DNA is CDR3 alone, 39 bases in frame from the first base. The germline V gene (reference sequence) sets CDR1 to SEHNR and CDR2 to FQNEAQ. Trimming takes 4 bases off V and 5 bases off J; junction bases not matched to a gene: 3. Study-wide findings and limitations: Only a small fraction of recipient repertoires overlapped donor repertoires, with over 97% appearing de novo at the given depth. After transplant, TCR diversity in recipients dropped, and pathologically expanded clonotypes increased progressively from day 30 to day 180. Donor and pretransplant recipient Inverse Simpson Index values predicted broader posttransplant TCR repertoire diversity. The sample size was limited, and CD4 and CD8 repertoire contributions could not be separated because cells were not sorted.

The rearrangement combines TRBV7-9 with TRBJ2-5; 8 central bases correspond to TRBD2. The sequence derives from a man aged 50-59 years with acute myeloid leukemia. Some clones in this sample may be carry-over from other donors' samples. The starting material was peripheral blood mononuclear cells, obtained before stem cell transplant. The DNA reads as follows: TGTGCCAGCAGCTCCATAGCGGGGGAGACCCAGTACTTC. Translated, this is CASSSIAGETQYF.